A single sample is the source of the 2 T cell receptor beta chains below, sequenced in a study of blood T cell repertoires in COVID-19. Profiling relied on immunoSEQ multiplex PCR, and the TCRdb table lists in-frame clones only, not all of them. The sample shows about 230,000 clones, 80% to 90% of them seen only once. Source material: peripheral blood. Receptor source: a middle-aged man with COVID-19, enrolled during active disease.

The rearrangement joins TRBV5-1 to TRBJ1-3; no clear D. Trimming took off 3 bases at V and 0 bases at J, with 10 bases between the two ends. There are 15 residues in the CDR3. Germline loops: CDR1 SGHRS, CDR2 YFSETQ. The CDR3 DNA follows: TGCGCCAGCAGCTACGACTCCCTCTCTGGAAACACCATATATTTT. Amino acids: CASSYDSLSGNTIYF.

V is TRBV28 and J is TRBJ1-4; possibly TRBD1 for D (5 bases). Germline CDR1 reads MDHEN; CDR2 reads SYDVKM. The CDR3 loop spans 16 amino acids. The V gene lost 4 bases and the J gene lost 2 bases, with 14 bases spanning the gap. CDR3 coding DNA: TGTGCCAGCAGTTCCTGGGGGAGCGGGACTAATGAAAAACTGTTTTTT. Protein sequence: CASSSWGSGTNEKLFF.